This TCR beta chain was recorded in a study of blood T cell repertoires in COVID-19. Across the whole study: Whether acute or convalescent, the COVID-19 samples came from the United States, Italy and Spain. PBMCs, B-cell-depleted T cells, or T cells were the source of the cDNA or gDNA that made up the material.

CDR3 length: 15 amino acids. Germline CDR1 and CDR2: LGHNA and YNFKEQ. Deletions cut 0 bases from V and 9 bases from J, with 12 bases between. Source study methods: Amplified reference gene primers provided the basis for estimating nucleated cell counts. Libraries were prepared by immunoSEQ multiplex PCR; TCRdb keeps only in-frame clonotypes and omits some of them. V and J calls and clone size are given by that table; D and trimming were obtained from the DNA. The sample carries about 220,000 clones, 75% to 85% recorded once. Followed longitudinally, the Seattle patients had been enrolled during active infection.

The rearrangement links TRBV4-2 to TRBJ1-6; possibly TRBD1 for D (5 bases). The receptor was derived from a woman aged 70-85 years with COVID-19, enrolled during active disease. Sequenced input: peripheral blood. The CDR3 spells CASSQETQGSSPLHF. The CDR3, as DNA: TGTGCCAGCAGCCAAGAAACTCAGGGCAGTTCACCCCTCCACTTT.